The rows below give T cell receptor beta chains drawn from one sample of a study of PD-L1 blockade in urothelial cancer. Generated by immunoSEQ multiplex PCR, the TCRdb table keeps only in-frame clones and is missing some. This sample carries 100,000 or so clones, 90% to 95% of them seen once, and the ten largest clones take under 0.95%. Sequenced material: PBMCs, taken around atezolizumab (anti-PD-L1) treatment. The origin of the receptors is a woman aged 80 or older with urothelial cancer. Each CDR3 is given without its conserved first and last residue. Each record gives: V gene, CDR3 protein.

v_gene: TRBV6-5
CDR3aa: ASTRGANTGELF

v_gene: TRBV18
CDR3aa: ASSPPLDKNEQF

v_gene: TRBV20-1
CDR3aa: SAWVLGGYT

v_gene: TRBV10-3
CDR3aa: AISEDSSGNTIY

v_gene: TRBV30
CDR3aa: AWSVQGQGNEKLF

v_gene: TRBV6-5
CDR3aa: ASRRTGGAAQH

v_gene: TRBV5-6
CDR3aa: ASSLGSGYEQY

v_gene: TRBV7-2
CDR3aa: ASSLGPRGQY

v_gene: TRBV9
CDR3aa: ASSVGGLNSYGYT

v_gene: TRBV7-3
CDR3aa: ASGGGPNTEAF

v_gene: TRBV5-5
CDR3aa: ASSSGTENQPQH

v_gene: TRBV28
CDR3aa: ASSLSRQGNQPQH

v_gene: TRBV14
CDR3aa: ASSRTSGRAGELF

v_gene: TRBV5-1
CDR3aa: ASSPGQIVYEQY

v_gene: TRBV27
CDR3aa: ASSSKEWGGYEQY

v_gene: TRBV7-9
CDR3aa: ASSLSPTSGSSYNEQF

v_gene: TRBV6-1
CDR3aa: ASSGGDRGVYEQY